Listed below are T cell receptor beta chains from one sample, sequenced in a study of OX40 agonist ivuxolimab in advanced cancers. Clones were read by immunoSEQ multiplex PCR, and TCRdb kept only the in-frame ones, dropping some. The sample lists around 15,000 clones, 75% to 90% occurring once. The source was CD4+ or CD8+ T cells sorted from blood, collected in a trial of the OX40 agonist ivuxolimab. Receptors originate from an adult with an advanced solid tumor such as melanoma, head and neck, liver or kidney cancer. Each CDR3 is given with its conserved first and last residue. D genes are given only for firm matches.

d_call: -
j_call: TRBJ2-3
v_call: TRBV5-1
cdr3_length: 16
cdr3_aa: CASSGTIGGRTDTQYF
cdr3_nt: TGCGCCAGCAGCGGGACGATCGGGGGGCGCACAGATACGCAGTATTTT

d_call: -
j_call: TRBJ2-5
v_call: TRBV25-1
cdr3_length: 12
cdr3_aa: CASSEGVETQYF
cdr3_nt: TGTGCCAGCAGTGAAGGGGTAGAGACCCAGTACTTC

d_call: -
j_call: TRBJ2-7
v_call: TRBV7-9
cdr3_length: 14
cdr3_aa: CASTIARASYEQYF
cdr3_nt: TGTGCCAGCACCATAGCGCGGGCCTCCTACGAGCAGTACTTC

d_call: -
j_call: TRBJ1-2
v_call: TRBV2
cdr3_length: 12
cdr3_aa: CASSGQGYGYTF
cdr3_nt: TGTGCCAGCAGTGGCCAGGGTTATGGCTACACCTTC

d_call: -
j_call: TRBJ1-2
v_call: TRBV30
cdr3_length: 11
cdr3_aa: CAWSTAGRYTF
cdr3_nt: TGTGCCTGGAGCACCGCAGGGCGCTACACCTTC

d_call: -
j_call: TRBJ2-1
v_call: TRBV6-5
cdr3_length: 12
cdr3_aa: CASSETGTRPFF
cdr3_nt: TGTGCCAGCAGTGAGACAGGTACAAGGCCGTTCTTC

d_call: -
j_call: TRBJ2-7
v_call: TRBV5-1
cdr3_length: 14
cdr3_aa: CASSRTAGSYEQYF
cdr3_nt: TGCGCCAGCAGCCGGACGGCAGGATCCTACGAGCAGTACTTC

d_call: -
j_call: TRBJ2-7
v_call: TRBV7-2
cdr3_length: 14
cdr3_aa: CASSRNGGVDEQYF
cdr3_nt: TGTGCCAGCAGCCGGAACGGGGGCGTCGACGAGCAGTACTTC

d_call: -
j_call: TRBJ2-7
v_call: TRBV5-6
cdr3_length: 17
cdr3_aa: CASSFPPSGPSSYEQYF
cdr3_nt: TGTGCCAGCAGCTTTCCCCCTTCGGGCCCTAGCTCCTACGAGCAGTACTTC

d_call: TRBD1
j_call: TRBJ2-5
v_call: TRBV5-1
cdr3_length: 16
cdr3_aa: CASSFLRTGNQETQYF
cdr3_nt: TGCGCCAGCAGCTTTTTAAGGACAGGGAACCAAGAGACCCAGTACTTC

d_call: TRBD2
j_call: TRBJ2-2
v_call: TRBV19
cdr3_length: 16
cdr3_aa: CASSIPSGRNTGELFF
cdr3_nt: TGTGCCAGTAGTATCCCCAGCGGGAGAAACACCGGGGAGCTGTTTTTT